The rows below give T cell receptor beta chains drawn from one sample of a study of OX40 agonist ivuxolimab in advanced cancers. Only in-frame clones appear in the TCRdb table, and some are missing; sequencing was by immunoSEQ multiplex PCR. The data show thousands of clones, roughly 93% seen once. The sequenced sample was CD4+ or CD8+ T cells sorted from blood, obtained in a trial of the OX40 agonist ivuxolimab. The origin of the receptors is an adult with an advanced solid tumor such as melanoma, head and neck, liver or kidney cancer. Both conserved end residues are part of each CDR3. A D gene is named only where the DNA matches it firmly. A clone size is listed for some rows: how often the clone was seen (once, few, many), or a class if it is expanded.

d_call j_call v_call clone_size cdr3_nt cdr3_aa
TRBD1 TRBJ2-7 TRBV6-1 - TGTGCCAGCGAACGACAGGGAACCTACGAGCAGTACTTC CASERQGTYEQYF
TRBD2 TRBJ2-7 TRBV10-3 - TGTGCCATCAGCCCTACGACGAGGACTAGCGGGAAGTCGGGGCAGTACTTC CAISPTTRTSGKSGQYF
- TRBJ2-2 TRBV11-2 - TGTGCCAGCGGCAGGAGAGGGCGGGGCGGGGAGCTGTTTTTT CASGRRGRGGELFF
- TRBJ1-2 TRBV2 - TGTGCCAGCAGGATATTCTCGGATGGCTACACCTTC CASRIFSDGYTF
- TRBJ1-2 TRBV5-1 - TGCGCCAGCAGCTTGGAAGGGGCCTATGGCTACACCTTC CASSLEGAYGYTF
TRBD1 TRBJ2-2 TRBV10-1 - TGCGCCAGCAGACGGACAGGCGGTACCGGGGAGCTGTTTTTT CASRRTGGTGELFF
- TRBJ1-5 TRBV19 - TGTGCCAGTAGTATAGCCGGCCGGGGGAGCAATCAGCCCCAGCATTTT CASSIAGRGSNQPQHF
- TRBJ2-3 TRBV20-1 once TGCAGTGCTCTACTCACAGATACGCAGTATTTT CSALLTDTQYF
TRBD1 TRBJ2-2 TRBV28 - TGTGCCAGCAGTTCGGGACAGGGGAACACCGGGGAGCTGTTTTTT CASSSGQGNTGELFF
- TRBJ2-2 TRBV6-5 - TGTGCCAGCCTCACCACGAGGGAAGCCGGGGAGCTGTTTTTT CASLTTREAGELFF
TRBD2 TRBJ2-1 TRBV5-1 few TGCGCCAGCAGCTTTTTACGGCCGGGACTAGCGTTTATAAGCTCCTACAATGAGCAGTTCTTC CASSFLRPGLAFISSYNEQFF
- TRBJ2-1 TRBV15 - TGTGCCACCAGCAGATCACTAGCAGGTGAGCAGTTCTTC CATSRSLAGEQFF
- TRBJ2-4 TRBV4-1 - TGCGCCAGCAGCCATGTCGGCAGGGCGGCCATCTTGATTCAGTACTTC CASSHVGRAAILIQYF
TRBD2 TRBJ2-7 TRBV6-5 - TGTGCCAGCAGTCAACTAGCGGGCCTATCTTACGAGCAGTACTTC CASSQLAGLSYEQYF
TRBD1 TRBJ1-1 TRBV6-5 - TGTGCCAGCAGTCGGACAGGGGTGGGAGCTTTCTTT CASSRTGVGAFF